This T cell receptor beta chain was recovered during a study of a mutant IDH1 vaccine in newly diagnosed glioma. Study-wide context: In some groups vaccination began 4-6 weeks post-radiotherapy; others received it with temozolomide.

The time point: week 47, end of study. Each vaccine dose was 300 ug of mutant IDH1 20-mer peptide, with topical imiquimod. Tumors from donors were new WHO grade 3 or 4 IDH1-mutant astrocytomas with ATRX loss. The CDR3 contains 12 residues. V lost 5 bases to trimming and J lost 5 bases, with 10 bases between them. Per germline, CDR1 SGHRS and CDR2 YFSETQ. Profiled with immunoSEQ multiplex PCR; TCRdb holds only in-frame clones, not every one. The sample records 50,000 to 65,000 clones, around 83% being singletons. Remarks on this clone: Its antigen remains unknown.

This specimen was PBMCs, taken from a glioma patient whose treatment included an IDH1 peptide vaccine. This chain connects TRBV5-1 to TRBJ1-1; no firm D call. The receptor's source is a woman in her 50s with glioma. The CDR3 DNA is TGCGCCAGCAGGACCGCCGGGACTGAAGCTTTCTTT. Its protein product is CASRTAGTEAFF. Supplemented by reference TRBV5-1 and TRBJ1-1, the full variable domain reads KAGVTQTPRYLIKTRGQQVTLSCSPISGHRSVSWYQQTPGQGLQFLFEYFSETQRNKGNFPGRFSGRQFSNSRSEMNVSTLELGDSALYLCASRTAGTEAFFGQGTRLTVV.